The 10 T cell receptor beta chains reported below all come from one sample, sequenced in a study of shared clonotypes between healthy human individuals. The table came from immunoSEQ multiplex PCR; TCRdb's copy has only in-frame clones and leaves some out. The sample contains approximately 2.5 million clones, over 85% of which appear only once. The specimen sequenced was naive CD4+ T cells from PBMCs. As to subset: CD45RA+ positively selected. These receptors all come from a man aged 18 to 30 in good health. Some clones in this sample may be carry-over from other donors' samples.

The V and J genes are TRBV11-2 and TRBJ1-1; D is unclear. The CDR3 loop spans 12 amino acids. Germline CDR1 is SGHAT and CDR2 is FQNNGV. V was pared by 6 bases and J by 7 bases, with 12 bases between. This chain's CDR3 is CASRPIGIEAFF. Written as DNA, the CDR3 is TGTGCCAGCAGGCCTATTGGCATTGAAGCTTTCTTT. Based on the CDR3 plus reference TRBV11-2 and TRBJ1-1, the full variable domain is EAGVAQSPRYKIIEKRQSVAFWCNPISGHATLYWYQQILGQGPKLLIQFQNNGVVDDSQLPKDRFSAERLKGVDSTLKIQPAKLEDSAVYLCASRPIGIEAFFGQGTRLTVV.

DNA of the CDR3: TGTGCCTGGAGTGACGGAATCTCTGGAAACACCATATATTTT. It is translated as CAWSDGISGNTIYF. The chain uses TRBV30 and TRBJ1-3; D is uncertain. The germline V gene encodes CDR1 GTSNPN and CDR2 SVGIG (reference sequence). The CDR3 sequence is 14 residues long. V gave up 1 base and J gave up 0 bases, with 7 bases separating them.

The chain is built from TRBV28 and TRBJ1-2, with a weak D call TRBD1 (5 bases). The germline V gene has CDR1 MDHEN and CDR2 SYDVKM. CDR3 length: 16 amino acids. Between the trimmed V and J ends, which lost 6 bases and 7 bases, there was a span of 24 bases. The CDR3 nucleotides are TGTGCCAGCAGGAATACCGGGACTGAGTTTGTCAGTGGCTACACCTTC. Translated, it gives CASRNTGTEFVSGYTF.

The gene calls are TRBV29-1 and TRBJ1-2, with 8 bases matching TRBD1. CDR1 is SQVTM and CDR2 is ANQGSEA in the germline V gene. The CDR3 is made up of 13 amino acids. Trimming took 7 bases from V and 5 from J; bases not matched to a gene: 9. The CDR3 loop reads CSARTGIGYGYTF. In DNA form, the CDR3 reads TGCAGCGCCAGGACAGGGATCGGTTATGGCTACACCTTC.

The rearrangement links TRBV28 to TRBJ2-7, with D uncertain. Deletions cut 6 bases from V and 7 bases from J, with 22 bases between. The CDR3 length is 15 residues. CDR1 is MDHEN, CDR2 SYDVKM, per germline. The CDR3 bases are TGTGCCAGCAGGCGACTTGGACCGTTCGACCGGGAGCAGTACTTC. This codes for CASRRLGPFDREQYF.

CDR3 loop: CAISGIGQAPNYGYTF. Here the CDR3 DNA reads TGTGCCATCAGTGGAATAGGACAGGCCCCAAACTATGGCTACACCTTC. The V call is TRBV10-3, the J call TRBJ1-2; the match to TRBD1 covers 7 bases. Losses at the gene ends were 4 bases for V and 2 bases for J; bases not matched to a gene: 10. Germline values: CDR1 ENHRY, CDR2 SYGVKD. The CDR3 covers 16 residues.

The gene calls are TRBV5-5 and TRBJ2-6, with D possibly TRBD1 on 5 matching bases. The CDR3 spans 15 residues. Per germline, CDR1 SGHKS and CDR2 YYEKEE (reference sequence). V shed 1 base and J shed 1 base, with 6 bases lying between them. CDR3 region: CASSLSGSGANVLTF. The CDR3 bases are TGTGCCAGCAGCTTGTCAGGGTCTGGGGCCAACGTCCTGACTTTC.

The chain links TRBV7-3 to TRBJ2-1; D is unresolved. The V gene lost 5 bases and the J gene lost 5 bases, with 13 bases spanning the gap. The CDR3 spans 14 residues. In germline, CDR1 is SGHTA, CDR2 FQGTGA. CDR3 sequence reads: CASSLGGADNEQFF. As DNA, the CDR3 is TGTGCCAGCAGCCTCGGCGGAGCCGACAATGAGCAGTTCTTC.

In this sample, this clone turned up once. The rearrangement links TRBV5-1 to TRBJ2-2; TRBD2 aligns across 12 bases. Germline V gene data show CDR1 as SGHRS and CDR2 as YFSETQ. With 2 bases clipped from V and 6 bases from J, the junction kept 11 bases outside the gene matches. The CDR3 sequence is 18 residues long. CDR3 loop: CASSFLAGGPAVAGELFF. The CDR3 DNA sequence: TGCGCCAGCAGCTTCCTAGCGGGAGGGCCCGCGGTTGCCGGGGAGCTGTTTTTT.

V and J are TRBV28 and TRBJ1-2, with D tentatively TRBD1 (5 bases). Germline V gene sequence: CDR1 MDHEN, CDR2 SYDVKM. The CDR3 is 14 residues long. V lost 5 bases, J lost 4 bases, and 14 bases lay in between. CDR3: CASSIPGRRYGYTF. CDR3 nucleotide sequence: TGTGCCAGCAGTATACCGGGACGGCGCTATGGCTACACCTTC.